The rows below give T cell receptor beta chains drawn from one sample of a study of beta chain features in type 1 diabetes. Sequenced by immunoSEQ multiplex PCR; TCRdb stores in-frame clones only, minus some. The table includes under 300,000 clones, around 9.9% detected once. Sequences were obtained from naive CD4+ T cells from blood. The receptors here all came from a man in his thirties or forties with type 1 diabetes. Both conserved end residues are part of each CDR3. Fields, in order: J gene, clone size, V gene, D gene, CDR3 DNA, CDR3 protein. D genes are given only for firm matches. Only part of the rows carry a size: once, few, many, or a class if the clone is expanded.

J: TRBJ2-5
size: -
V: TRBV28
D: TRBD2
DNA: TGTGCCAGCAGACCAACCGGGACTAGCATGAAGACCCAGTACTTC
CDR3: CASRPTGTSMKTQYF

J: TRBJ2-1
size: -
V: TRBV7-7
D: -
DNA: TGTGCTAGCAGCTTAAATCGAGGAGGTGAGCAGTTCTTC
CDR3: CASSLNRGGEQFF

J: TRBJ2-5
size: few
V: TRBV9
D: TRBD2
DNA: TGTGCCAGCAGCGTAGGGGGGACTAGCGGGGGGCAAGAGACCCAGTACTTC
CDR3: CASSVGGTSGGQETQYF

J: TRBJ2-3
size: -
V: TRBV30
D: TRBD2
DNA: TGTGCCTGGAGTGACGGGGGGTTCGGATTTCAGTATTTT
CDR3: CAWSDGGFGFQYF

J: TRBJ2-2
size: -
V: TRBV5-1
D: -
DNA: TGCGCCAGCAGCTTGGGAACTTCCACCGGGGAGCTGTTTTTT
CDR3: CASSLGTSTGELFF

J: TRBJ1-2
size: few
V: TRBV29-1
D: -
DNA: TGCAGCGTTGAGAGGGTCTATGGCTACACCTTC
CDR3: CSVERVYGYTF

J: TRBJ1-1
size: -
V: TRBV4-2
D: -
DNA: TGTGCCAGCAGCCAAGATTCTGACAGCCTGGGGACTGAAGCTTTCTTT
CDR3: CASSQDSDSLGTEAFF

J: TRBJ2-5
size: -
V: TRBV7-9
D: TRBD2
DNA: TGTGCCAGCAGCTCTAAATTTCGGGGGGGCCAAGAGACCCAGTACTTC
CDR3: CASSSKFRGGQETQYF

J: TRBJ1-1
size: -
V: TRBV12-5
D: -
DNA: TGTGCTAGTGGTTTGGGCAGCGGGAGGAACACTGAAGCTTTCTTT
CDR3: CASGLGSGRNTEAFF

J: TRBJ2-7
size: -
V: TRBV7-9
D: -
DNA: TGTGCCAGCAGCTTATTAGGGGGGGCCCCGAGCGAGCAGTACTTC
CDR3: CASSLLGGAPSEQYF

J: TRBJ2-1
size: few
V: TRBV18
D: -
DNA: TGTGCCAGCTCAGAAAGTGTTAGCTCCTACAATGAGCAGTTCTTC
CDR3: CASSESVSSYNEQFF

J: TRBJ2-1
size: -
V: TRBV9
D: -
DNA: TGTGCCAGCAGCGTAGGAGCATCCGTATACAATGAGCAGTTCTTC
CDR3: CASSVGASVYNEQFF

J: TRBJ2-7
size: few
V: TRBV29-1
D: TRBD1
DNA: TGCAGCCAGACGACAGGGAAGAATTCCTACGAGCAGTACTTC
CDR3: CSQTTGKNSYEQYF

J: TRBJ2-1
size: few
V: TRBV15
D: TRBD2
DNA: TGTGCCACCAGCAGAGGTCAATCTAGCGGGGGCTACAATGAGCAGTTCTTC
CDR3: CATSRGQSSGGYNEQFF

J: TRBJ2-1
size: -
V: TRBV18
D: TRBD2
DNA: TGTGCCAGCTCACCAATCCTAGCGGGGGGGCGCCGCGCGAATGAGCAGTTCTTC
CDR3: CASSPILAGGRRANEQFF

J: TRBJ1-2
size: few
V: TRBV6-4
D: TRBD1
DNA: TGTGCCAGCAGCCCGGGACAGGGGGATTATGGCTACACCTTC
CDR3: CASSPGQGDYGYTF

J: TRBJ1-1
size: few
V: TRBV5-5
D: -
DNA: TGTGCCAGCAGCCCCCAGGTGGGGAGGACTGAAGCTTTCTTT
CDR3: CASSPQVGRTEAFF

J: TRBJ2-1
size: -
V: TRBV6-6
D: -
DNA: TGTGCCAGCAGTCCTAGCTCCTACAATGAGCAGTTCTTC
CDR3: CASSPSSYNEQFF

J: TRBJ2-3
size: few
V: TRBV7-3
D: TRBD2
DNA: TGTGCCAGCAGCTTTAGCGGGGGGAATTCAGATACGCAGTATTTT
CDR3: CASSFSGGNSDTQYF

J: TRBJ1-6
size: few
V: TRBV2
D: -
DNA: TGTGCCAGCAGTCTCACAGGTTCTAATTCACCCCTCCACTTT
CDR3: CASSLTGSNSPLHF

J: TRBJ1-4
size: few
V: TRBV5-1
D: -
DNA: TGCGCCAGCAAGAAGGCCACCGGGACGGAGGGGGAAAAACTGTTTTTT
CDR3: CASKKATGTEGEKLFF

J: TRBJ2-1
size: -
V: TRBV4-2
D: -
DNA: TGTGCCAGCAGCCCCTCTTCAAGCTTCCCAGGGGCCTACTACGGCCATGAGCAGTTCTTC
CDR3: CASSPSSSFPGAYYGHEQFF

J: TRBJ2-1
size: -
V: TRBV5-1
D: TRBD2
DNA: TGCGCCAGCAGCTGGACCGGGACTAGCGGTTACAATGAGCAGTTCTTC
CDR3: CASSWTGTSGYNEQFF

J: TRBJ2-3
size: -
V: TRBV29-1
D: TRBD2
DNA: TGCAGCGCCCTTGGGCTAGCGGGAGCAGATACGCAGTATTTT
CDR3: CSALGLAGADTQYF

J: TRBJ1-3
size: -
V: TRBV7-9
D: -
DNA: TGTGCCAGCAGCCCCGGGGGTCGCTCTGGAAACACCATATATTTT
CDR3: CASSPGGRSGNTIYF

J: TRBJ2-7
size: -
V: TRBV5-1
D: -
DNA: TGCGCCAGCAGCTTGGACAGGGCAGCGGACGAGCAGTACTTC
CDR3: CASSLDRAADEQYF

J: TRBJ2-2
size: few
V: TRBV5-1
D: -
DNA: TGCGCCAGCAGCTTGGACAGAGCGAACACCGGGGAGCTGTTTTTT
CDR3: CASSLDRANTGELFF

J: TRBJ2-1
size: -
V: TRBV2
D: TRBD2
DNA: TGTGCCAGCAGTGAAGCGCCGACTAGCAGCAATGAGCAGTTCTTC
CDR3: CASSEAPTSSNEQFF

J: TRBJ2-7
size: few
V: TRBV6-5
D: -
DNA: TGTGCCAGCACTTCCAGGATTGGGTACGAGCAGTACTTC
CDR3: CASTSRIGYEQYF

J: TRBJ2-5
size: few
V: TRBV27
D: -
DNA: TGTGCCAGCAGTAACAGGGCCCAAGAGACCCAGTACTTC
CDR3: CASSNRAQETQYF

J: TRBJ1-1
size: few
V: TRBV14
D: -
DNA: TGTGCCAGCAGATTCACGAGGAACACTGAAGCTTTCTTT
CDR3: CASRFTRNTEAFF

J: TRBJ2-7
size: few
V: TRBV7-3
D: -
DNA: TGTGCCAGCAGCCGCACACACCTTGGCGAGCAGTACTTC
CDR3: CASSRTHLGEQYF

J: TRBJ1-4
size: few
V: TRBV28
D: -
DNA: TGTGCCAGCTTACTCTCGGCGGATGAAAAACTGTTTTTT
CDR3: CASLLSADEKLFF

J: TRBJ2-1
size: few
V: TRBV28
D: TRBD1
DNA: TGTGCCAGCATTGGGGACAGCAATGAGCAGTTCTTC
CDR3: CASIGDSNEQFF

J: TRBJ1-6
size: -
V: TRBV2
D: -
DNA: TGTGCCAGCAGTAAGGAGGTGGACTCACCCCTCCACTTT
CDR3: CASSKEVDSPLHF

J: TRBJ2-3
size: few
V: TRBV25-1
D: TRBD2
DNA: TGTGCCAGCAGTTCCGCGGGGGGAACAGATACGCAGTATTTT
CDR3: CASSSAGGTDTQYF

J: TRBJ1-2
size: -
V: TRBV2
D: -
DNA: TGTGCCAGCACTATTCGACAGAACTATGGCTACACCTTC
CDR3: CASTIRQNYGYTF

J: TRBJ1-4
size: -
V: TRBV18
D: TRBD1
DNA: TGTGCCAGCTCAATGGGACAGAATGAAAAACTGTTTTTT
CDR3: CASSMGQNEKLFF

J: TRBJ1-1
size: few
V: TRBV4-3
D: TRBD1
DNA: TGCGCCAGCAGCCAGCCCGAGGGACAGCTTATGAACACTGAAGCTTTCTTT
CDR3: CASSQPEGQLMNTEAFF

J: TRBJ2-2
size: -
V: TRBV5-1
D: TRBD1
DNA: TGCGCCAGCAGCGCAGACAGGGGAAACACCGGGGAGCTGTTTTTT
CDR3: CASSADRGNTGELFF

J: TRBJ1-5
size: few
V: TRBV5-4
D: -
DNA: TGTGCCAGCAGTTCGGGAGGTAGCAATCAGCCCCAGCATTTT
CDR3: CASSSGGSNQPQHF

J: TRBJ2-1
size: -
V: TRBV7-2
D: -
DNA: TGTGCCAGCAGCTTAGCATCGGTCCAATCCTACAATGAGCAGTTCTTC
CDR3: CASSLASVQSYNEQFF

J: TRBJ2-1
size: few
V: TRBV5-4
D: -
DNA: TGTGCCAGCAGCTTGATAGACAGAGAGCAGTTCTTC
CDR3: CASSLIDREQFF

J: TRBJ2-2
size: -
V: TRBV2
D: TRBD1
DNA: TGTGCCAGCAGTCGGGACAGGGTCACCGGGGAGCTGTTTTTT
CDR3: CASSRDRVTGELFF

J: TRBJ1-3
size: few
V: TRBV9
D: -
DNA: TGTGCCAGCAGCGTAGAGGCAGGCGGAAACACCATATATTTT
CDR3: CASSVEAGGNTIYF

J: TRBJ2-7
size: few
V: TRBV7-8
D: TRBD2
DNA: TGTGCCAGCAGCTCCTATGTAGCGGGGGCTTCCTACGAGCAGTACTTC
CDR3: CASSSYVAGASYEQYF

J: TRBJ2-7
size: few
V: TRBV29-1
D: -
DNA: TGCAGCGTTTCGGGGGTGAGGTTGTACGAGCAGTACTTC
CDR3: CSVSGVRLYEQYF

J: TRBJ2-2
size: -
V: TRBV19
D: -
DNA: TGTGCCAGTTTTGCCCGGGACATGAACACCGGGGAGCTGTTTTTT
CDR3: CASFARDMNTGELFF

J: TRBJ1-3
size: -
V: TRBV30
D: -
DNA: TGTGCCTGGAGTGTACAGGGTCTCGGCAGGGTGGTCGGAAACACCATATATTTT
CDR3: CAWSVQGLGRVVGNTIYF

J: TRBJ2-1
size: few
V: TRBV6-6
D: -
DNA: TGTGCCAGCAGTTACTCGGGCAGAGAGCAGTTCTTC
CDR3: CASSYSGREQFF

J: TRBJ2-7
size: few
V: TRBV28
D: TRBD1
DNA: TGTGCCAGCAGTTTATCTAAATCCGGGACAGGCTCCTACGAGCAGTACTTC
CDR3: CASSLSKSGTGSYEQYF

J: TRBJ1-1
size: -
V: TRBV2
D: -
DNA: TGTGCCAGCAGTCTGACAGAGAACACTGAAGCTTTCTTT
CDR3: CASSLTENTEAFF

J: TRBJ2-1
size: -
V: TRBV5-1
D: TRBD2
DNA: TGCGCCAGCAGCTCAGGCTGGGGGGGCTCCTACAATGAGCAGTTCTTC
CDR3: CASSSGWGGSYNEQFF

J: TRBJ2-2
size: few
V: TRBV19
D: TRBD2
DNA: TGTGCCAGTACTGAGCGGGGGGACACCGGGGAGCTGTTTTTT
CDR3: CASTERGDTGELFF